This section outlines one T cell receptor beta chain sequence together with its context. Its antigen target is currently unknown. Per-base qualities were not stored, and no clone one base away is much larger. TCRbeta CDR3 regions were immunosequenced from genomic DNA with the immunoSEQ Assay. Before high-throughput sequencing, the genomic DNA was amplified using bias-controlled multiplex PCR. Concerning the study's data processing: To quantify the absolute abundance of each unique TCRbeta CDR3 region, the sequences were collapsed and filtered. Clonality, defined as 1 minus Pielou's evenness, was calculated using only productive rearrangements. Tumor T-cell fraction was calculated by normalizing TCRbeta template counts to usable DNA, which was estimated from several housekeeping genes. A previously published method was used to identify clones whose frequencies were significantly greater in on-treatment samples than in baseline samples. TCRdb provides this immuneACCESS table in a form limited to in-frame rearrangements. Some clones are lacking; in checked studies, under half of them reflect an unresolved V gene, and why the rest are absent is not known. That table supplies the V and J calls and clone size; D and trimming were determined from the DNA. The sample contains nearly 5,500 clones, roughly 17% of them found a single time. The biggest ten clones account for 8.6% of the sample.

This specimen belongs to a study of sequential checkpoint blockade in melanoma (dated by TCRdb to the late 2010s). Broadly, across the study: Patients were assigned by 1:1 randomization to either first-line nivolumab followed by ipilimumab (arm A) or ipilimumab followed by nivolumab (arm B). DNA from more than 70 pretreatment melanoma tumor samples was subjected to TCRbeta immunosequencing. Approximately 79% of the matched pre- and post-treatment tumor biopsy pairs came from the same lesion. Maintenance nivolumab came after each of the two trial sequences. Matched tumor biopsies were taken from some 20 patients before treatment and at week 13, after single-agent nivolumab (arm A) or ipilimumab (arm B). Paper-wide results and their limitations: Tumor T-cell fraction and clonality correlated with PD-L1 staining and CD8+ T-cell counts but not with mutational load. Larger, independent patient cohorts are needed to validate the response-prediction model that combines TCR metrics and mutation burden. Among patients in arm A, the nivolumab-first arm, pretreatment tumor TIL clonality was associated with response (P = .04). Patients with increases in tumor T-cell fraction and clonality by week 13 were approximately 30 times more likely to achieve clinical benefit. Within-arm analyses of tumor T-cell fraction were limited by small sample sizes and reduced statistical power.

CDR1 and CDR2 are drawn from the germline V gene: MDHEN, SYDVKM. The CDR3 covers 15 residues, taking in both the cysteine and the phenylalanine. Only the CDR3 part of the read is kept: 45 bases, read in frame from the first base. V gives up 5 bases and J gives up 6 bases, and the segment between their germline ends measures 17 bases. The intended sense of this specimen's treatment or condition label: randomized to nivolumab then ipilimumab (arm A) or the reverse (arm B). None of the patients in the trial had previously been given DNA-damaging chemotherapy. Samples were obtained from patients with melanoma enrolled in CheckMate 064, a randomized, open-label phase II trial of sequential checkpoint blockade. Tumor TCR sequencing used genomic DNA from formalin-fixed paraffin-embedded (FFPE) tissue samples.

The TCR comes from a human donor with melanoma. The sequences come from tumor tissue (inferred from file names), collected from a patient given nivolumab and ipilimumab in sequence. The chain is encoded by TRBV28 joined to TRBJ1-3, with the D segment identity uncertain. The CDR3 sequence is CASSPDGRRANTIYF. The sequenced DNA: TGTGCCAGCAGTCCCGATGGACGGCGGGCAAACACCATATATTTT. The CDR3 plus the reference TRBV28 and TRBJ1-3 genes for the other parts give the full variable domain: DVKVTQSSRYLVKRTGEKVFLECVQDMDHENMFWYRQDPGLGLRLIYFSYDVKMKEKGDIPEGYSVSREKKERFSLILESASTNQTSMYLCASSPDGRRANTIYFGEGSWLTVV.